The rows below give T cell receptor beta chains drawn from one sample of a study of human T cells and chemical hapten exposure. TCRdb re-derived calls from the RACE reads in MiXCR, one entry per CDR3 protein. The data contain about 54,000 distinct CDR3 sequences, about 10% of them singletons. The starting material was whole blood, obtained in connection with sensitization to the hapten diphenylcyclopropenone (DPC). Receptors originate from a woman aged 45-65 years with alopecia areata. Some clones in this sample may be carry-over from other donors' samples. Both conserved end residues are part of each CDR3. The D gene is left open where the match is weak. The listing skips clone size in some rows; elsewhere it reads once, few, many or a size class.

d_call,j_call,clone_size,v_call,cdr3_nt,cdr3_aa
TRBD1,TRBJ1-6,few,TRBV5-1,TGCGCCAGCAGCTGGGCCGCCGGGACAGGGAGCTCCTATAATTCACCCCTCCACTTT,CASSWAAGTGSSYNSPLHF
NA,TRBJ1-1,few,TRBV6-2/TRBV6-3,TGTGCCAGCAGCCTGAGTTCCAGGGTGGCTTTCTTT,CASSLSSRVAFF
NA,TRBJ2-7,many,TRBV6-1,TGTGCCAGCGGGTATCACTCCTACGAGCAGTACTTC,CASGYHSYEQYF
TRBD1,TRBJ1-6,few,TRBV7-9,TGTGCCAGCAGCGCTGGGACAGGGGCCCCGCGACCCCTCCACTTT,CASSAGTGAPRPLHF
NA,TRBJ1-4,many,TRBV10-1,TGCGCCAGCAGTGATACGACGGGGTTGGGCGATGAAAAACTGTTTTTT,CASSDTTGLGDEKLFF
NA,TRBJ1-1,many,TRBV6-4,TGTGCCAGCAAGATACCCCGGCTCACTCCCTTTGGTACTGAAGCTTTCTTT,CASKIPRLTPFGTEAFF
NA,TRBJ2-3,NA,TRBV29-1,TGCAGCGTTTGGGCGGGGCCCGATACGCAGTATTTT,CSVWAGPDTQYF
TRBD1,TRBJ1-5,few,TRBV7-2,TGTGCCAGCAGCTTAGAAGGGACGACAGGGGTTCAGCCCCAGCATTTT,CASSLEGTTGVQPQHF
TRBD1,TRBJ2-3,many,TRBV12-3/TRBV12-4,TGTGCCAGCGTCCGGGACAGGGGGACAGATACGCAGTATTTT,CASVRDRGTDTQYF
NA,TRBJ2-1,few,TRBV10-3,TGTGCCATCAGTGAGTCGACGGGACCCACGTACAATGAGCAGTTCTTC,CAISESTGPTYNEQFF
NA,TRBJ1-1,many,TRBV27,TGTGCCAGCAGTTTCAGACCATGGACGGCTGGTATGAACACTGAAGCTTTCTTT,CASSFRPWTAGMNTEAFF
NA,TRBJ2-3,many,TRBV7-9,TGTGCCAGCAGCAGAGGGATTAGCACAGATACGCAGTATTTT,CASSRGISTDTQYF
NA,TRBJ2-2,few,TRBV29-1,TGCAGCGTTGAGGGACAAACCACCGGGGAGCTGTTTTTT,CSVEGQTTGELFF
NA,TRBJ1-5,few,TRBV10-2,TGCGCCACCACACCTAGACAGAGATTACAGCCCCAGCATTTT,CATTPRQRLQPQHF
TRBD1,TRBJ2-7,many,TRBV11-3,TGTGCCAGCAGCCCCGGGACAGGGAACGAGCAGTACTTC,CASSPGTGNEQYF
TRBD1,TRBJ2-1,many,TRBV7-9,TGTGCCAGCAGCTTAGCCGGGACAGGTGTGTACAATGAGCAGTTCTTC,CASSLAGTGVYNEQFF
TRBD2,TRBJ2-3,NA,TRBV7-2,TGTGCCAGCAGCTTAGCTCCCCCGACTAGCGGGGCGACAGATACGCAGTATTTT,CASSLAPPTSGATDTQYF
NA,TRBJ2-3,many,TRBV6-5,TGTGCCAGCAGTTACCGGTCTAGCGGCACAGATACGCAGTATTTT,CASSYRSSGTDTQYF
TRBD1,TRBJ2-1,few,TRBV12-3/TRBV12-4,TGTGCCAGCAGCCGGAACCGGGACAGGGGGGGTGAGCAGTTCTTC,CASSRNRDRGGEQFF
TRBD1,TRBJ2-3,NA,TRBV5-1,TGCGCCAGCAGTTGGGGGACAGCCTTAAGCACAGATACGCAGTATTTT,CASSWGTALSTDTQYF
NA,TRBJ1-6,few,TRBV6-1,TGTGCCAGCAGCCCCGTGTCCGGGAATTCACCCCTCCACTTT,CASSPVSGNSPLHF
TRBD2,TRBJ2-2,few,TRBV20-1,TGCAGTGCGCGGGGTGCGGGAGGGTATAATACCGGGGAGCTGTTTTTT,CSARGAGGYNTGELFF
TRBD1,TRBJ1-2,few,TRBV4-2,TGTGCCAGCAGCCGGGCCGGGACAGGGGGCAGTGAGGGCTACACCTTC,CASSRAGTGGSEGYTF
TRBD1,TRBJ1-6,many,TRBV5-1,TGCGCCAGCAGCTCCGAGACAGGGGATAATTCACCCCTCCACTTT,CASSSETGDNSPLHF
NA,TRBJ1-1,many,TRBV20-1,TGCAGTGCTAGGGACGCCCCTCTGAACACTGAAGCTTTCTTT,CSARDAPLNTEAFF
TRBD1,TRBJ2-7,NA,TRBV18,TGTGCCAGCTCAGGGAAAGGGGGCCTCCAGAACGAGCAGTACTTC,CASSGKGGLQNEQYF
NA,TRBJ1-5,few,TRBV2,TGTGCCAGCGGACGGATGAATCAGCCCCAGCATTTT,CASGRMNQPQHF